The T cell receptor beta chain under discussion was sequenced for a study of shared clonotypes between healthy human individuals. For the study at large: CD4 naive and memory got three plates each, CD8 naive two, CD8 memory one.

Donors had no recently reported acute infections or vaccinations and were HIV-negative. CD45RA-negative memory and CD45RA+ naive subsets were split from the CD4+ cells. The repertoire was sequenced with immunoSEQ multiplex PCR; TCRdb's copy has only in-frame clones and lacks some. Among 1,500,000 or so clones listed, roughly 96% were seen once. The CDR3 totals 15 residues. Germline CDR1 is SNHLY and CDR2 is FYNNEI. With V trimmed by 5 bases and J by 5 bases, 6 bases remained unmatched. Points from the study as a whole: All-four-donor shared clonotypes had higher generation probabilities than non-shared clonotypes did.

This clone was seen only once. Antigen: not known. Sequenced input: naive CD4+ T cells sorted from blood. Subset meaning: CD45RA+ positively selected. The chain employs TRBV2 and TRBJ2-7, with TRBD2 identical over 13 bases. This clonotype originated in a man aged 25-40 years in good health. CDR3 in amino acids: CASSRTSGSLHEQYF. CDR3 bases: TGTGCCAGCAGTAGGACTAGCGGGAGTCTCCACGAGCAGTACTTC.